This TCR beta chain was found in a study of cytomegalovirus exposure and HLA in healthy donors. On this clone itself: What it recognizes is unknown.

PCR involved 60 Vbeta and 13 Jbeta primers. Profiled with immunoSEQ multiplex PCR; TCRdb holds only in-frame clones, not every one. The table records 120,000 to 150,000 clones, about 80% of them present only once. Overall study findings and caveats: There were some public TCRs occurring in many donors, but most TCR sequences were rare.

V shed 2 bases and J 3 bases; nucleotides not matched to a gene: 5. The CDR3 contains 15 residues. Germline CDR1 reads SGHTA; CDR2 reads FQGNSA. This TCR derives from a man in his forties in good health and CMV-seropositive. Specimen: PBMCs. The rearrangement uses TRBV7-2 and TRBJ1-1, with TRBD1 identical over 8 bases. CDR3 residues: CASSLQGAGYTEAFF. DNA for the CDR3: TGTGCCAGCAGCTTACAGGGGGCTGGATACACTGAAGCTTTCTTT.